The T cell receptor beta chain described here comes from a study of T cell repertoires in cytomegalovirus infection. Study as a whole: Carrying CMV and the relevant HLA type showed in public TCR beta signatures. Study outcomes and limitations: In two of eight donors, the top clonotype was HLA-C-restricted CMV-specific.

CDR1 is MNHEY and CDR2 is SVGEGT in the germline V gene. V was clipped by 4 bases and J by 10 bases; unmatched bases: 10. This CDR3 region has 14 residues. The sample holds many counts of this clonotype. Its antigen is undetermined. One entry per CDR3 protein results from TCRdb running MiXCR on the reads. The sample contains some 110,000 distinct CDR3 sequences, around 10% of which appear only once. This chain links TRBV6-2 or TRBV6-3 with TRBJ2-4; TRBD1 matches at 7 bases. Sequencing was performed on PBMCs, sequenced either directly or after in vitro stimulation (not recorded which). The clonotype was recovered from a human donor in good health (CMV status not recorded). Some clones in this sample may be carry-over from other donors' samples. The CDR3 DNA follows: TGTGCCAGCAGTTGGGGAACAGGGGTTTTAATTCAGTACTTC. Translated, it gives CASSWGTGVLIQYF.